The rows below give T cell receptor beta chains drawn from one sample of a study of blood T cell repertoires in COVID-19. The data were produced by immunoSEQ multiplex PCR, yet TCRdb's version contains in-frame clones alone and is incomplete. The sample consists of more than 300,000 clones, approximately 89% of them appearing once. Source material: PBMCs or T cells enriched from blood (not recorded which). Source of these receptors: a woman in her twenties or thirties who had recovered from COVID-19. The CDR3 runs from the conserved cysteine through the conserved F or W. Fields, in order: CDR3 protein, CDR3 DNA, V gene, clone size, D gene, J gene. The D gene is left open where the match is weak. Not every row has a clone size; where given, it reads once, few, many or a size class.

CDR3 protein: CATSWDSNSNQPQHF
CDR3 DNA: TGTGCCACCAGCTGGGACAGTAATAGCAATCAGCCCCAGCATTTT
V gene: TRBV15
clone size: -
D gene: TRBD1
J gene: TRBJ1-5

CDR3 protein: CASSFKGTSENNEQFF
CDR3 DNA: TGTGCCAGCAGCTTTAAAGGGACTAGCGAAAACAATGAGCAGTTCTTC
V gene: TRBV5-6
clone size: -
D gene: TRBD2
J gene: TRBJ2-1

CDR3 protein: CSVEGTGGDYGYTF
CDR3 DNA: TGCAGCGTTGAAGGGACAGGGGGCGACTATGGCTACACCTTC
V gene: TRBV29-1
clone size: -
D gene: TRBD1
J gene: TRBJ1-2

CDR3 protein: CASSQDISGNTIYF
CDR3 DNA: TGTGCCAGCAGCCAAGATATCAGTGGAAACACCATATATTTT
V gene: TRBV3-1/TRBV3-2
clone size: -
D gene: -
J gene: TRBJ1-3

CDR3 protein: CASSWSGGRQPQHF
CDR3 DNA: TGTGCCAGCAGCTGGAGCGGTGGTCGCCAGCCCCAGCATTTT
V gene: TRBV28
clone size: -
D gene: -
J gene: TRBJ1-5

CDR3 protein: CASSPPGLAYEQFF
CDR3 DNA: TGTGCCAGCAGCCCGCCGGGACTAGCGTATGAGCAGTTCTTC
V gene: TRBV7-9
clone size: -
D gene: TRBD2
J gene: TRBJ2-1

CDR3 protein: CASERTSGAYNEQFF
CDR3 DNA: TGTGCCAGTGAGAGGACTAGCGGGGCTTACAATGAGCAGTTCTTC
V gene: TRBV19
clone size: -
D gene: TRBD2
J gene: TRBJ2-1

CDR3 protein: CASTHLLSSYNEQFF
CDR3 DNA: TGTGCCAGCACCCACTTACTGAGCTCCTACAATGAGCAGTTCTTC
V gene: TRBV6-4
clone size: -
D gene: -
J gene: TRBJ2-1

CDR3 protein: CASSYNRGRSTGQYF
CDR3 DNA: TGTGCCAGCAGTTATAACAGGGGGCGAAGCACCGGGCAGTACTTC
V gene: TRBV6-5
clone size: -
D gene: TRBD1
J gene: TRBJ2-7

CDR3 protein: CASSHRDRGRAGELFF
CDR3 DNA: TGTGCCAGCAGCCACCGGGACAGGGGAAGGGCCGGGGAGCTGTTTTTT
V gene: TRBV28
clone size: -
D gene: TRBD1
J gene: TRBJ2-2

CDR3 protein: CSALKNTEAFF
CDR3 DNA: TGCAGTGCTCTAAAGAACACTGAAGCTTTCTTT
V gene: TRBV20-1
clone size: few
D gene: -
J gene: TRBJ1-1

CDR3 protein: CAPGQDRVPYEQYF
CDR3 DNA: TGCGCCCCCGGTCAAGACAGGGTCCCCTACGAGCAGTACTTC
V gene: TRBV10-2
clone size: -
D gene: TRBD1
J gene: TRBJ2-7

CDR3 protein: CASSDPGTGSSYNEQFF
CDR3 DNA: TGCGCCAGCAGTGATCCTGGGACTGGGAGCTCCTACAATGAGCAGTTCTTC
V gene: TRBV10-1
clone size: many
D gene: -
J gene: TRBJ2-1

CDR3 protein: CAWKIAGVGTDTQYF
CDR3 DNA: TGTGCCTGGAAGATAGCGGGAGTCGGCACAGATACGCAGTATTTT
V gene: TRBV30
clone size: once
D gene: TRBD2
J gene: TRBJ2-3

CDR3 protein: CASSLIRYNSPLHF
CDR3 DNA: TGTGCCAGCAGTTTGATACGGTATAATTCACCCCTCCACTTT
V gene: TRBV28
clone size: few
D gene: -
J gene: TRBJ1-6

CDR3 protein: CASSLQGKSEKLFF
CDR3 DNA: TGTGCCAGCAGCTTACAGGGGAAAAGTGAAAAACTGTTTTTT
V gene: TRBV5-4
clone size: -
D gene: TRBD1
J gene: TRBJ1-4

CDR3 protein: CASSLSGGANEKLFF
CDR3 DNA: TGTGCCAGCAGCTTAAGTGGAGGGGCTAATGAAAAACTGTTTTTT
V gene: TRBV7-9
clone size: -
D gene: -
J gene: TRBJ1-4

CDR3 protein: CASSEIKAGRYNEQFF
CDR3 DNA: TGCGCCAGCAGTGAAATAAAGGCAGGGCGATACAATGAGCAGTTCTTC
V gene: TRBV10-2
clone size: -
D gene: -
J gene: TRBJ2-1

CDR3 protein: CSVMTSGRANEQFF
CDR3 DNA: TGCAGCGTGATGACTAGCGGGAGGGCCAATGAGCAGTTCTTC
V gene: TRBV29-1
clone size: -
D gene: TRBD2
J gene: TRBJ2-1

CDR3 protein: CASSLRGTGELFF
CDR3 DNA: TGTGCCAGCAGCTTAAGGGGGACCGGGGAGCTGTTTTTT
V gene: TRBV11-3
clone size: -
D gene: -
J gene: TRBJ2-2

CDR3 protein: CSVRRQAAGRYGNYEQYF
CDR3 DNA: TGCAGCGTACGACGACAGGCGGCGGGTAGATATGGGAACTACGAGCAGTACTTC
V gene: TRBV29-1
clone size: once
D gene: -
J gene: TRBJ2-7

CDR3 protein: CASSRQGVDTEAFF
CDR3 DNA: TGCGCCAGCAGCCGACAGGGCGTGGACACTGAAGCTTTCTTT
V gene: TRBV4-3
clone size: -
D gene: TRBD1
J gene: TRBJ1-1

CDR3 protein: CASSLNRAAEQYF
CDR3 DNA: TGTGCCAGCAGCTTAAACAGGGCAGCGGAGCAGTACTTC
V gene: TRBV7-9
clone size: -
D gene: -
J gene: TRBJ2-7

CDR3 protein: CATSANGYTQYF
CDR3 DNA: TGTGCCACCAGTGCCAACGGTTATACGCAGTATTTT
V gene: TRBV24-1
clone size: once
D gene: -
J gene: TRBJ2-3

CDR3 protein: CASSPRIQGASGYEQYF
CDR3 DNA: TGTGCCAGCTCACCACGGATACAGGGGGCGAGTGGCTACGAGCAGTACTTC
V gene: TRBV18
clone size: -
D gene: TRBD1
J gene: TRBJ2-7

CDR3 protein: CASSQVLAGDTQYF
CDR3 DNA: TGCGCCAGCAGCCAAGTTTTGGCAGGAGATACGCAGTATTTT
V gene: TRBV4-1
clone size: -
D gene: -
J gene: TRBJ2-3

CDR3 protein: CASSSPGTGKRSYGYTF
CDR3 DNA: TGTGCCAGCAGTTCCCCCGGGACAGGGAAAAGGTCGTATGGCTACACCTTC
V gene: TRBV28
clone size: few
D gene: TRBD1
J gene: TRBJ1-2

CDR3 protein: CASSVTGGATEAFF
CDR3 DNA: TGTGCCAGCAGCGTTACAGGGGGCGCGACTGAAGCTTTCTTT
V gene: TRBV11-3
clone size: -
D gene: TRBD1
J gene: TRBJ1-1

CDR3 protein: CASSIRVSGANVLTF
CDR3 DNA: TGTGCCAGCAGTATCAGGGTCTCGGGGGCCAACGTCCTGACTTTC
V gene: TRBV28
clone size: -
D gene: -
J gene: TRBJ2-6

CDR3 protein: CAISEEAMNTEAFF
CDR3 DNA: TGTGCCATCAGTGAAGAGGCAATGAACACTGAAGCTTTCTTT
V gene: TRBV10-3
clone size: -
D gene: -
J gene: TRBJ1-1

CDR3 protein: CASSRVNTEAFF
CDR3 DNA: TGTGCCAGCAGCAGGGTGAACACTGAAGCTTTCTTT
V gene: TRBV12-3/TRBV12-4
clone size: -
D gene: -
J gene: TRBJ1-1

CDR3 protein: CSASLFKPGANVLTF
CDR3 DNA: TGCAGTGCTAGTCTCTTTAAGCCTGGGGCCAACGTCCTGACTTTC
V gene: TRBV20-1
clone size: -
D gene: -
J gene: TRBJ2-6

CDR3 protein: CASSLSGNSNQPQHF
CDR3 DNA: TGTGCCAGCAGCTTATCAGGGAATAGCAATCAGCCCCAGCATTTT
V gene: TRBV7-9
clone size: few
D gene: -
J gene: TRBJ1-5

CDR3 protein: CASSPGRDNYGYTF
CDR3 DNA: TGTGCCAGCAGCCCTGGGCGGGATAACTATGGCTACACCTTC
V gene: TRBV7-9
clone size: -
D gene: -
J gene: TRBJ1-2

CDR3 protein: CASSSMNTEAFF
CDR3 DNA: TGTGCCAGCAGCTCCATGAACACTGAAGCTTTCTTT
V gene: TRBV14
clone size: -
D gene: -
J gene: TRBJ1-1

CDR3 protein: CASSFQAEEETQYF
CDR3 DNA: TGTGCCAGTAGTTTCCAAGCGGAAGAAGAGACCCAGTACTTC
V gene: TRBV19
clone size: few
D gene: -
J gene: TRBJ2-5

CDR3 protein: CASSQDLASGRYEQYF
CDR3 DNA: TGTGCCAGCAGCCAAGATTTGGCTAGCGGGAGGTACGAGCAGTACTTC
V gene: TRBV3-1/TRBV3-2
clone size: -
D gene: TRBD2
J gene: TRBJ2-7

CDR3 protein: CSAKRDSGNTIYF
CDR3 DNA: TGCAGCGCAAAGAGGGACTCTGGAAACACCATATATTTT
V gene: TRBV29-1
clone size: once
D gene: -
J gene: TRBJ1-3